This TCR beta chain was sequenced during a study of T-cell memory formation after mild COVID-19 (dated by TCRdb to the early 2020s). With respect to the entire study: Most TCR sequence clusters were specific to one of the two donors. In a couple of donors, T-cell clones that expanded and contracted after mild COVID-19 were followed by sequencing TCRalpha and TCRbeta repertoires longitudinally. Two young, previously healthy adult volunteers, one female and one male, were included in the cohort. What the work shows at the level of the full study, not this receptor alone: Only a couple of mild cases were covered in the study, and larger cohorts including severe cases with pre-infection samples were considered necessary. The detection of some responding clones in pre-infection memory suggests that pre-existing cross-reactive memory T cells joined the SARS-CoV-2 response. Contracting CD4+ clones turned up mainly in the CM and EM memory subsets, whereas EMRA was where CD8+ clones were enriched. The second-wave clones that peaked on day 37 were not confirmed to be SARS-CoV-2 specific. Clones that contracted from day 15 to 85 showed balanced CD4/CD8 phenotypes, whereas a second wave of clones that expanded from day 15 to 37 leaned towards CD4+.

Germline trimming amounts to 4 bases on V and 4 bases on J, with 7 as the count of junction bases outside the gene matches. CDR1 MNHEY and CDR2 SMNVEV are derived from the germline V gene (reference sequence). The CDR3 goes from the cysteine to the phenylalanine over 14 residues. Just CDR3 DNA is preserved here, 42 bases in frame from base 1. Ficoll-Paque density gradient centrifugation was the method used to isolate PBMCs. TCRdb names Illumina NovaSeq 6000 as the instrument used. TCRalpha and TCRbeta cDNA libraries were constructed by 5'RACE with constant-segment primers, with sample barcodes and unique molecular identifiers being introduced. Trizol reagent was used to extract RNA from every sample. Library amplification was performed in two PCR steps, and a second sample barcode and Illumina TruSeq adapters were introduced in the second step. Sequencing of libraries was performed on an Illumina NovaSeq with 2 x 150 bp paired-end reads. The authors' analysis ran thus. With migec v1.2.7, reads were demultiplexed and then collapsed into UMI-guided consensus sequences. Using mixcr v2.1.11, the UMI consensuses were aligned to TRA and TRB V and J templates and assembled into clonotypes. A clonotype was counted as expanded or contracted only when both edgeR and NoisET called the clonotype significant, with the noise models trained on biological replicates. For edgeR calls, the thresholds were a false discovery rate-adjusted p below 0.01 and a log2 fold-change of 1. As an exploratory analysis of dynamics, PCA with hierarchical clustering was applied to max-normalized trajectories of the 1000 most abundant clonotypes. Each responding clone was given a CD4 or CD8 phenotype based on the CD4+ and CD8+ repertoires, which had been sequenced separately. TCRdb reworked the public reads: Q25 trimming with fastp, MiXCR clone assembly, productive beta chains retained. Each entry is one CDR3 protein sequence, shown with its most common DNA and genes. These V and J calls rely on TCRdb rather than the paper's analysis. The sample table shows roughly 200,000 distinct CDR3 sequences, and about a fifth are seen once. Roughly 23% of the sample belongs to the ten largest clones.

This clonotype was observed a handful of times. Its antigen is unknown. No much larger clone is present one base from it, and per-base qualities are unavailable. Sequenced input: PBMCs or a T cell subset sorted from them (not recorded which). The receptor chain draws on TRBV27 and TRBJ2-7; 7 of the junction bases match TRBD2. This sequence was found in an adult woman who had mild COVID-19 (a few samples of this study predate the infection). The sample titles of this study are shuffled in the database, so cell type and time point are left out; the donor was told from shared clones. The CDR3 region has the sequence CASSSLGEGYEQYF. The nucleotide sequence is TGTGCCAGCAGTTCACTAGGGGAGGGATACGAGCAGTACTTC.